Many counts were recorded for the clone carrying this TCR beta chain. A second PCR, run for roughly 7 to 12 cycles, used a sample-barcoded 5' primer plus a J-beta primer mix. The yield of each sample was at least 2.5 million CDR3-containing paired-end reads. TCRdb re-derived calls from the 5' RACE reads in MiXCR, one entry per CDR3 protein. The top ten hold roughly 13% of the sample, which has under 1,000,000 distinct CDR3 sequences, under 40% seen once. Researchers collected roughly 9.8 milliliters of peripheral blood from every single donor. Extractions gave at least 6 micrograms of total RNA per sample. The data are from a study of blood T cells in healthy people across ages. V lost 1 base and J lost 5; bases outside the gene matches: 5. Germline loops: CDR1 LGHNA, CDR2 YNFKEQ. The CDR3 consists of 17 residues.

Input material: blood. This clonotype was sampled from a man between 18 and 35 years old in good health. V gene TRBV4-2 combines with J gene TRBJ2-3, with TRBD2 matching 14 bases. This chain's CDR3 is CASSQGGLAGVIDTQYF. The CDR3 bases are TGTGCCAGCAGCCAAGGGGGACTAGCGGGGGTCATAGATACGCAGTATTTT.